Each of the 24 T cell receptor beta chains below was sequenced from the same sample in a study of response to subunit inactivated influenza vaccine. TCRdb re-analysed the RT-PCR reads in MiXCR, keeping a single row per CDR3 protein. Among roughly 700,000 distinct CDR3 sequences listed, roughly 14% were seen once. The sequences come from PBMCs from blood, collected 11 to 12 days after vaccination. The origin of the receptors is a man between 45 and 60 years old who received an inactivated influenza vaccine.

The chain combines TRBV5-1 with TRBJ2-3; 7 nucleotides align to TRBD2. Per the germline V gene, CDR1 is SGHRS and CDR2 is YFSETQ. This CDR3 spans 15 amino acids. The V and J ends lost 0 bases and 8 bases, in that order; junction bases with no gene match: 9. This chain's CDR3 is CASSLGPSGSGTQYF. The DNA for the CDR3 is TGCGCCAGCAGCTTGGGGCCTAGCGGTTCGGGTACGCAGTATTTT.

The gene calls are TRBV20-1 and TRBJ2-7; no firm D call. Trimming removed 6 bases from V and 0 bases from J, with 12 bases in between. CDR1 is DFQATT and CDR2 is SNEGSKA in the germline V gene (reference sequence). This CDR3 comprises 13 residues. CDR3 in DNA: TGCAGTGCCCCAGAGGATGCCTCCTACGAGCAGTACTTC. It is translated as CSAPEDASYEQYF.

The sample holds a few counts of this clonotype. CDR3 in amino acids: CASSETRTVQETQYF. CDR3 coding DNA: TGTGCCAGCAGTGAGACCCGGACAGTTCAAGAGACCCAGTACTTC. This chain uses TRBV6-4 with TRBJ2-5, with D perhaps matching TRBD1 (6 bases). The germline V gene encodes CDR1 MRHNA and CDR2 SNTAGT. The CDR3 extends over 15 amino acids. V was pared by 3 bases and J by 2 bases, with 13 bases between.

The chain links TRBV7-6 to TRBJ2-1, with 10 positions matching TRBD2. The CDR3 consists of 18 residues. The V gene's germline CDR1 is SGHVS and CDR2 FNYEAQ. The V and J ends lost 5 bases and 3 bases, in that order; junction bases with no gene match: 13. The CDR3, as DNA: TGTGCCAGCAGCCCCTCAAGGGGAAGCGGGAGGGTCTACAATGAGCAGTTCTTC. This translates into CASSPSRGSGRVYNEQFF.

There are a few counts of this clonotype. The V and J genes are TRBV12-3 or TRBV12-4 and TRBJ2-5, with 12 positions matching TRBD2. J was trimmed by 2 bases and V by 7 bases; bases with no gene match: 5. There are 15 residues in the CDR3. The CDR3 protein is CASKLAGGKQETQYF. In nucleotides, the CDR3 is TGTGCCAGCAAACTAGCGGGGGGCAAACAAGAGACCCAGTACTTC.

This clonotype has just a few counts. This chain links TRBV28 with TRBJ2-1; 7 bases are shared with TRBD1. The V and J ends lost 7 bases and 5 bases, in that order; junction bases with no gene match: 5. The CDR3 is 13 amino acids. CDR1 and CDR2 from the germline V gene are MDHEN and SYDVKM. CDR3 sequence reads: CASNRDRNNEQFF. The DNA of the CDR3 is TGTGCCAGCAACCGGGACAGAAACAATGAGCAGTTCTTC.

V is TRBV5-1 and J is TRBJ1-1; D is unresolved. CDR1 SGHRS and CDR2 YFSETQ come from the germline V gene. The CDR3 loop spans 15 amino acids. V gave up 4 bases and J gave up 2 bases, with 15 bases separating them. CDR3 region: CASSTKSWDNTEAFF. The CDR3 DNA is TGCGCCAGCAGCACCAAATCGTGGGATAACACTGAAGCTTTCTTT. The full variable domain, its missing parts supplied by reference TRBV5-1 and TRBJ1-1, is KAGVTQTPRYLIKTRGQQVTLSCSPISGHRSVSWYQQTPGQGLQFLFEYFSETQRNKGNFPGRFSGRQFSNSRSEMNVSTLELGDSALYLCASSTKSWDNTEAFFGQGTRLTVV.

The V gene is TRBV15, the J gene TRBJ1-5, with a tentative D call TRBD1 (6 bases). V lost 5 bases to trimming and J lost 3 bases, with 11 bases between them. CDR3 length: 14 amino acids. CDR1 and CDR2 (germline): LNHNV, YYDKDF (reference sequence). The CDR3 region is CATSAQGNNQPQHF. The DNA for the CDR3 is TGTGCCACCAGCGCCCAGGGGAACAATCAGCCCCAGCATTTT. Using reference TRBV15 and TRBJ1-5 for the parts outside the CDR3, the full variable domain is DAMVIQNPRYQVTQFGKPVTLSCSQTLNHNVMYWYQQKSSQAPKLLFHYYDKDFNNEADTPDNFQSRRPNTSFCFLDIRSPGLGDTAMYLCATSAQGNNQPQHFGDGTRLSIL.

In this sample, this clonotype turned up a few times. The J gene is TRBJ2-3, the V gene TRBV5-1; TRBD2 agrees at 11 bases. V was pared by 4 bases and J by 5 bases, with 3 bases of the junction left unmatched. The germline V gene has CDR1 SGHRS and CDR2 YFSETQ. CDR3 length equals 14 residues. CDR3 sequence (DNA): TGCGCCAGCAGCCTGACTAGCGGGGAAGATACGCAGTATTTT. Translation gives CASSLTSGEDTQYF.

This clonotype was counted between two and nine times. V and J are TRBV5-1 and TRBJ2-7; 7 positions match TRBD2. The CDR3 has 15 residues. Unmatched junction bases numbered 5, after V lost 1 base and J lost 1 base. Germline V gene sequence: CDR1 SGHRS, CDR2 YFSETQ. The CDR3 region has the DNA TGCGCCAGCAGCTTGTCTCAGCGGGGATCCTACGAGCAGTACTTC. This codes for CASSLSQRGSYEQYF. Complete variable domain (other parts from reference TRBV5-1 and TRBJ2-7): KAGVTQTPRYLIKTRGQQVTLSCSPISGHRSVSWYQQTPGQGLQFLFEYFSETQRNKGNFPGRFSGRQFSNSRSEMNVSTLELGDSALYLCASSLSQRGSYEQYFGPGTRLTVT.

V usage is TRBV5-1 and J usage is TRBJ2-1; the D gene is possibly TRBD1 (6 bases). Germline CDR1 is SGHRS and CDR2 is YFSETQ. CDR3 length: 15 residues. Trimming removed 0 bases at V and 1 base at J, with 8 bases between. CDR3 protein: CASSLAGQSYNEQFF. CDR3 coding DNA: TGCGCCAGCAGCTTGGCCGGACAGTCCTACAATGAGCAGTTCTTC.

The chain combines TRBV7-2 with TRBJ2-5, with 11 nucleotides matching TRBD2. CDR1 is SGHTA and CDR2 is FQGNSA in the germline V gene. V dropped 6 bases and J dropped 5; count of bases not matched to a gene: 8. The CDR3 consists of 15 residues. The CDR3 here is CASRRLAGRRETQYF. The CDR3 DNA follows: TGTGCCAGCAGACGACTAGCGGGGAGAAGGGAGACCCAGTACTTC. The full variable domain, with the rest looked up from reference TRBV7-2 and TRBJ2-5, is GAGVSQSPSNKVTEKGKDVELRCDPISGHTALYWYRQSLGQGLEFLIYFQGNSAPDKSGLPSDRFSAERTGGSVSTLTIQRTQQEDSAVYLCASRRLAGRRETQYFGPGTRLLVL.

The genes are TRBV5-1 and TRBJ2-5, with D tentatively TRBD2 (6 bases). The CDR3 sequence is 15 residues long. Germline V lookup: CDR1 SGHRS, CDR2 YFSETQ. The ends were cut back, 1 base at V and 7 bases at J, with 17 bases in the middle. The CDR3, as DNA: TGCGCCAGCAGCTTGAGGACGGGGGACCCGGGGACCCAGTACTTC. Its protein is CASSLRTGDPGTQYF.

This rearrangement joins TRBV20-1 to TRBJ2-3; 7 positions agree with TRBD2. Trimming at V came to 6 bases and at J to 0 bases, leaving 6 bases not matched to a gene. CDR1 and CDR2 from the germline V gene are DFQATT and SNEGSKA (reference sequence). The CDR3 is made up of 14 amino acids. CDR3 nucleotides: TGCAGTGCCTTAACTAGCGACAGCACAGATACGCAGTATTTT. It specifies CSALTSDSTDTQYF.

This clonotype was counted between two and nine times. The chain joins TRBV7-9 to TRBJ2-3, with 7 nucleotides matching TRBD1. The CDR3 totals 14 residues. Per the germline V gene, CDR1 is SEHNR and CDR2 is FQNEAQ (reference sequence). Germline trimming cut 7 bases from V and 2 bases from J; bases unmatched to any gene: 6. The CDR3 protein is CASKADRVTDTQYF. CDR3 nucleotides: TGTGCCAGCAAAGCAGACAGGGTCACAGATACGCAGTATTTT.

The rearrangement joins TRBV27 to TRBJ2-6; D is ambiguous. V lost 1 base to trimming and J lost 2 bases, with 9 bases between them. This CDR3 is built from 16 residues. CDR1 and CDR2 (germline): MNHEY, SMNVEV (reference sequence). The CDR3 coding sequence is TGTGCCAGCAGTTTATTGACGGACCCTGGGGCCAACGTCCTGACTTTC. This gives the protein CASSLLTDPGANVLTF.

This clonotype has a handful of counts. J is TRBJ2-3 and V is TRBV10-3, with TRBD2 matching 12 bases. This CDR3 has 16 amino acids. From germline, CDR1 is ENHRY and CDR2 SYGVKD. Unmatched junction bases numbered 4, after V lost 4 bases and J lost 2 bases. CDR3 sequence: CAISGLAGAPTDTQYF. CDR3 coding DNA: TGTGCCATCAGTGGACTAGCGGGGGCTCCCACAGATACGCAGTATTTT.

In its sample, this clonotype was seen many times. The chain couples TRBV10-3 to TRBJ2-3, with 8 bases aligning to TRBD2. Trimming took 5 bases from V and 4 from J; bases not matched to a gene: 5. This CDR3 region has 14 residues. The germline gives CDR1 ENHRY, CDR2 SYGVKD. The CDR3 reads CAISTSGGSDTQYF. The CDR3 DNA is TGTGCCATCAGTACAAGCGGGGGATCAGATACGCAGTATTTT.

The chain is built from TRBV30 and TRBJ1-2; D is possibly TRBD1 (6 bases). The length of the CDR3 is 14 residues. Germline V gene sequence: CDR1 GTSNPN, CDR2 SVGIG (reference sequence). V was cut by 3 bases and J by 0 bases, with 11 bases left in between. This CDR3 reads CAWRRQAANYGYTF. The CDR3 DNA follows: TGTGCCTGGAGAAGACAGGCAGCTAACTATGGCTACACCTTC.

There are many counts of this clonotype. CDR3 nucleotide sequence: TGTGCCAGCAGTTCTAACAGGGGCTCAAATGGCTACACCTTC. Translated, it gives CASSSNRGSNGYTF. The V and J genes are TRBV12-3 or TRBV12-4 and TRBJ1-2; TRBD1 aligns across 7 bases. The CDR3 is 14 amino acids. Trimming at V came to 4 bases and at J to 6 bases, leaving 8 bases not matched to a gene.

This clonotype was seen a few times. The chain joins TRBV4-2 to TRBJ2-3; the match to TRBD2 covers 15 bases. V lost 5 bases to trimming and J lost 3 bases; unmatched junction nucleotides: 15. Germline-derived CDR1 and CDR2 are LGHNA and YNFKEQ. The CDR3 covers 20 residues. The CDR3 reads CASSDLWTPGTSGGTDTQYF. The CDR3, as DNA: TGTGCCAGCAGCGATTTGTGGACCCCCGGGACTAGCGGGGGGACAGATACGCAGTATTTT.

The CDR3 protein is CSVEGKNAPEAFF. The CDR3 bases are TGCAGCGTTGAAGGGAAGAACGCCCCTGAAGCTTTCTTT. This chain connects TRBV29-1 to TRBJ1-1; D ambiguous. From germline, CDR1 is SQVTM and CDR2 ANQGSEA. The ends were cut back, 1 base at V and 6 bases at J, with 12 bases in the middle. This CDR3 region has 13 residues.

This clonotype was seen a few times. The gene calls are TRBV12-3 or TRBV12-4 and TRBJ2-2; weak D call: TRBD2 (7 bases). With 4 bases removed from V and 5 bases from J, the gap between germline ends came to 14 bases. This CDR3 comprises 15 residues. Here the CDR3 DNA reads TGTGCCAGCAGTTGGGCGGGGGCTGGGACCGGGGAGCTGTTTTTT. It translates to CASSWAGAGTGELFF.

This clonotype was detected a few times. This sequence joins TRBV28 and TRBJ2-1, with TRBD2 matching over 9 bases. The CDR3 is made up of 16 amino acids. V shed 5 bases and J 4 bases; nucleotides not matched to a gene: 9. Germline values: CDR1 MDHEN, CDR2 SYDVKM. The DNA of the CDR3 is TGTGCCAGCAGTAAACATAGCGGGGGAGGTTACAATGAGCAGTTCTTC. Translation: CASSKHSGGGYNEQFF.